These 6 T cell receptor beta chains were sequenced from one sample in a study of blood T cell repertoires in COVID-19. Here immunoSEQ multiplex PCR was the method, and the copy in TCRdb shows in-frame clones only, minus some. The sample carries under 130,000 clones, 80% to 90% recorded once. The sequenced sample consisted of peripheral blood. These receptors were collected from a woman of 80 years or more with acute or convalescent COVID-19.

This clone was observed once. V is TRBV11-2 and J is TRBJ1-4; D might be TRBD1 (6 bases). This CDR3 comprises 15 residues. Germline V lookup: CDR1 SGHAT, CDR2 FQNNGV. V lost 4 bases, J lost 5 bases, and 14 bases lay in between. DNA for the CDR3: TGTGCCAGCAGCTCGGACAGCGGGAGAAATGAAAAACTGTTTTTT. Translation gives CASSSDSGRNEKLFF.

The rearrangement uses TRBV28 and TRBJ1-3; 7 nucleotides match TRBD1. This CDR3 spans 12 amino acids. V lost 7 bases, J lost 3 bases, and 0 bases stayed unmatched. Germline V CDR1 and CDR2: MDHEN, SYDVKM. CDR3 sequence (DNA): TGTGCCAGCAACAGGGGTGGAAACACCATATATTTT. This gives the protein CASNRGGNTIYF.

The rearrangement links TRBV23-1 to TRBJ2-4; unclear D gene. Being an ORF, TRBV23-1 has a function that is uncertain. Trimming took 11 bases from V and 0 from J, leaving 11 bases between them. There are 13 residues in the CDR3. The CDR3 nucleotides read TGCGCCGCAAGCTTCATAGCCAAAAACATTCAGTACTTC. It codes for CAASFIAKNIQYF.

The chain joins TRBV6-2 or TRBV6-3 to TRBJ2-5, with 7 bases identical to TRBD1. Trimming took 5 bases from V and 1 from J; bases not matched to a gene: 16. Per germline, CDR1 MNHEY and CDR2 SVGEGT. The CDR3 is made up of 18 amino acids. The CDR3 DNA sequence: TGTGCCAGCAGTACTCCGTTATATACAGGGGATCCCCAAGAGACCCAGTACTTC. Encoded protein: CASSTPLYTGDPQETQYF.

The rearrangement links TRBV3-1 (or the pseudogene TRBV3-2) to TRBJ2-2, with D hard to call. Germline V gene sequence: CDR1 LGHDT, CDR2 YNNKEL (reference sequence). Trimming pared 4 bases from V and 7 bases from J, leaving 7 bases between. CDR3 length: 12 amino acids. CDR3 residues: CASSLHGGELFF. The CDR3 DNA reads TGTGCCAGCAGCCTGCACGGCGGGGAGCTGTTTTTT.

The chain carries TRBV21-1 and TRBJ1-2. TRBV21-1 is given as a pseudogene. This CDR3 has 12 amino acids. In nucleotides, the CDR3 is TGTGCCAGCAGCCGAGGAGACTATGGCTACACCTTC. This sequence encodes CASSRGDYGYTF.